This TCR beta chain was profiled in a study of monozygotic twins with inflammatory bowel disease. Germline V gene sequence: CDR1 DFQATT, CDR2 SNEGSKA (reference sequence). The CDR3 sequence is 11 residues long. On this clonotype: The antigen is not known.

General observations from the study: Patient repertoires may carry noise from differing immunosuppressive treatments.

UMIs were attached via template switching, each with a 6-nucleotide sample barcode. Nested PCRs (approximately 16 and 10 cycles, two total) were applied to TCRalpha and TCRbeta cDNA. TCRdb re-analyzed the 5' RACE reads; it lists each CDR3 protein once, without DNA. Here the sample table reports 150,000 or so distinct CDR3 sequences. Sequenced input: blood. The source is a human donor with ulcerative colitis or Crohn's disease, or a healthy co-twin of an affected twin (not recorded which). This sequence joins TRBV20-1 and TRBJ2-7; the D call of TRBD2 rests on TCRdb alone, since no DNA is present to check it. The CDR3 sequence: CSAPGLAGQYF.